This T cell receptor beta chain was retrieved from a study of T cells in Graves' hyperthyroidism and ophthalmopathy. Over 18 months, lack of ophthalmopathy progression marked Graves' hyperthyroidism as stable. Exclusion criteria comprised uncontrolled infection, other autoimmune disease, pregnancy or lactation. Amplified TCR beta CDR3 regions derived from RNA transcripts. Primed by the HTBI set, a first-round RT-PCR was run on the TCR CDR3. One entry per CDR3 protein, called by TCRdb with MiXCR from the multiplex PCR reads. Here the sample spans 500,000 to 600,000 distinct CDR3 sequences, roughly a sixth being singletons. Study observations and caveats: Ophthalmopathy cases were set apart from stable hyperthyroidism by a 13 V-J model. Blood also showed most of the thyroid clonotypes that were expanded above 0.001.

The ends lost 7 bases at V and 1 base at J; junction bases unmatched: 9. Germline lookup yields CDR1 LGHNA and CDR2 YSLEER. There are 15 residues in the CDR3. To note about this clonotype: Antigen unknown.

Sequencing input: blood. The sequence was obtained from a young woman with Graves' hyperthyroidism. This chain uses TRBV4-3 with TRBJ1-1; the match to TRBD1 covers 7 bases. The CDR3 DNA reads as TGCGCCAGCACCCAGGGGGTCCTTAGGAACACTGAAGCTTTCTTT. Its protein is CASTQGVLRNTEAFF.